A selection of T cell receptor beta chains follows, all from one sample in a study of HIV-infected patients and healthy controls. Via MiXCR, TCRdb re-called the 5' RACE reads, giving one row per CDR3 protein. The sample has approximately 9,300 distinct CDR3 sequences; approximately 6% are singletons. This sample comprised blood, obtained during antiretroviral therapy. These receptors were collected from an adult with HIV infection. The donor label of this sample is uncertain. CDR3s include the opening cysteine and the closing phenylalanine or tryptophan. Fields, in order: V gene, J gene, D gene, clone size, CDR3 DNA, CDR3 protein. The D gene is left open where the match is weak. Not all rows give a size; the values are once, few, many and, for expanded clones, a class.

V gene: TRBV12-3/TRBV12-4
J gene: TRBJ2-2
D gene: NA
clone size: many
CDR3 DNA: TGTGCCAGCAGTTTGACCTTCGGCGCGGGCACCGGGGAGCTGTTTTTT
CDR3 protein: CASSLTFGAGTGELFF

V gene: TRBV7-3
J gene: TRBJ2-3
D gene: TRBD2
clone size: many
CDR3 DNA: TGTGCCAGCAGCCCGGGGACTAGCGGTACTAGCACAGATACGCAGTATTTT
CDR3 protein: CASSPGTSGTSTDTQYF

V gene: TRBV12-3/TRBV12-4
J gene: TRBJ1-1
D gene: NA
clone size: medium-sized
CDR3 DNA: TGTGCCAGCAGTTTCGGGACATACACTGAAGCTTTCTTT
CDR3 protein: CASSFGTYTEAFF

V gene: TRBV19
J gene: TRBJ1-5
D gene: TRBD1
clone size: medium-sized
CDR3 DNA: TGTGCCAGTAGTACCGGGACAGGGGGGGGTCAGCCCCAGCATTTT
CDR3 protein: CASSTGTGGGQPQHF

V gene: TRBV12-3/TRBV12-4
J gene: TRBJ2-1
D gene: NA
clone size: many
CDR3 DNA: TGTGCCAGCAGACAAGACACAGGCTCCTACAATGAGCAGTTCTTC
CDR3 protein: CASRQDTGSYNEQFF

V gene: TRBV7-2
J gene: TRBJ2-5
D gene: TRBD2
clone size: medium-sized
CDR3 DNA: TGTGCCAGCAGCTTAGTTGTCGGGGGGGAAGAGACCCAGTACTTC
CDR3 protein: CASSLVVGGEETQYF

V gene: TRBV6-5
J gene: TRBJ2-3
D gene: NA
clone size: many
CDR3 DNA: TGTGCCAGCAGTAGATCCGGGGCCAGGAGCGATACGCAGTATTTT
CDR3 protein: CASSRSGARSDTQYF

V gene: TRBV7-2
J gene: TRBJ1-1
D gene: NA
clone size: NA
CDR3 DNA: TGTGCCAGCAGCTGGGACGTATTCACTGAAGCTTTCTTT
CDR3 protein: CASSWDVFTEAFF

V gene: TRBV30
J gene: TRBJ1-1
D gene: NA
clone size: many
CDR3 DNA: TGTGCCTGGATAGGTCTGTACACTGAAGCTTTCTTT
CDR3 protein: CAWIGLYTEAFF

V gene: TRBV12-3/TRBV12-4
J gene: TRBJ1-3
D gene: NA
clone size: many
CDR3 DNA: TGTGCCAGCAGACCCCGGACAGCCTCTGGAAACACCATATATTTT
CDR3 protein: CASRPRTASGNTIYF

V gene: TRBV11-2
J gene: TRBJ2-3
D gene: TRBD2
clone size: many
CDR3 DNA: TGTGCCAGCAGCTTAGTACGGGGGGAGACAGATACGCAGTATTTT
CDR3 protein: CASSLVRGETDTQYF

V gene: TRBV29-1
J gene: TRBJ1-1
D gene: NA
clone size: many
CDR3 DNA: TGCAGCGGACACAGGGCGGACACTGAAGCTTTCTTT
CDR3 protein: CSGHRADTEAFF

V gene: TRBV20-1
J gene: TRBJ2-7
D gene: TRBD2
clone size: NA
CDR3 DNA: TGCAGTGCTAGTCTAGCGGCGAGCTACGAGCAGTACTTC
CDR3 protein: CSASLAASYEQYF

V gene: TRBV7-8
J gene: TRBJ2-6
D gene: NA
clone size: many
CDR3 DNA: TGTGCCAGCAGCCCCCGACGGGTCTCTGGGGCCAACGTCCTGACTTTC
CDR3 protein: CASSPRRVSGANVLTF

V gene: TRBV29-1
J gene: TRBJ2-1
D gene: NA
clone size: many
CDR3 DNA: TGCAGCCCGTGGACGGTCGCAAATGAGCAGTTCTTC
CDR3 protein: CSPWTVANEQFF

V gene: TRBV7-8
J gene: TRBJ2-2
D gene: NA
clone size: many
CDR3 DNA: TGTGCCGTACTCTTAGGAGGGAATGAATTCACCGGGGAGCTGTTTTTT
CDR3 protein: CAVLLGGNEFTGELFF

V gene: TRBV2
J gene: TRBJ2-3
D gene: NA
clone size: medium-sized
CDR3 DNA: TGTGCCAGCAGCCCAAGACCTATTAGCACAGATACGCAGTATTTT
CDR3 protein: CASSPRPISTDTQYF

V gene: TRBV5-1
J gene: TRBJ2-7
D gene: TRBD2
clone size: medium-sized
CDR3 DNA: TGCGCCAGCAGCTTGGGTCTAGCGGGAGATCAGACAATCTACGAGCAGTACTTC
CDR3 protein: CASSLGLAGDQTIYEQYF

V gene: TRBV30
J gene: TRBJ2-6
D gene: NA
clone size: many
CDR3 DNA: TGTGCCTGGGGAGTAGCTGGGGCCAACGTCCTGACTTTC
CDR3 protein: CAWGVAGANVLTF

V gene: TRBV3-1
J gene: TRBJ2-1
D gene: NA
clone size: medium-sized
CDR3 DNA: TGTGCCAGCAGCCATGAAGCAGGGGCTATTAAGTTCTTC
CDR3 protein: CASSHEAGAIKFF

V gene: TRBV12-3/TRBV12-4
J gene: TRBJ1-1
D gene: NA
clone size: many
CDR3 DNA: TGTGCCAGCAGCCCAGGCTTGAACACTGAAGCTTTCTTT
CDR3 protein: CASSPGLNTEAFF

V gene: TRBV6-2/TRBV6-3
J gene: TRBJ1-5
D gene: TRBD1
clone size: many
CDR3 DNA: TGTGCCAGCAAACGGACAGGGAACAATCAGCCCCAGCATTTT
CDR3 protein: CASKRTGNNQPQHF

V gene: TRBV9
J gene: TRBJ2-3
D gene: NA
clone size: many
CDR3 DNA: TGTGCCAGCAGCGTAGGCCCCACAGATACGCAGTATTTT
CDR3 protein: CASSVGPTDTQYF

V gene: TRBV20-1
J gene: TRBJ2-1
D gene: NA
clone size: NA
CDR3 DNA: TGCAGTGCTAGTAGAACGGCCTACTCCTACAATGAGCAGTTCTTC
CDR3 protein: CSASRTAYSYNEQFF

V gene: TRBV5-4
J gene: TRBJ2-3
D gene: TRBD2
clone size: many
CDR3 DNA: TGTGCCAGCAGCTTGCATTTTAGCGGGGGGGGGGCAGATACGCAGTATTTT
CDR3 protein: CASSLHFSGGGADTQYF

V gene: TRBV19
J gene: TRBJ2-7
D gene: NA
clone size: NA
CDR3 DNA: TGTGCCAGTAGTCTGTCCACAGGGACTCTTCTTTACGAGCAGTACTTC
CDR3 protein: CASSLSTGTLLYEQYF

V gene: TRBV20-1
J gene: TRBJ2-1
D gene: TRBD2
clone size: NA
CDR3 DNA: TGCAGTGCTAGCTCCCCGGGAGCGGGGGGGGGATCCTACAATGAGCAGTTCTTC
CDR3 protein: CSASSPGAGGGSYNEQFF

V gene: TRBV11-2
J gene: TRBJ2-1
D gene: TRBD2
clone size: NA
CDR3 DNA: TGTGCCAGCAGCTTCGGCGGGGGGGCTGTGAATGAGCAGTTCTTC
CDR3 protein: CASSFGGGAVNEQFF

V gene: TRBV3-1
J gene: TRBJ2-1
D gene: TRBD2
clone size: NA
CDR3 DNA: TGTGCCAGCAGCACTAGCGGGGAGACGTTCTTC
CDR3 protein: CASSTSGETFF

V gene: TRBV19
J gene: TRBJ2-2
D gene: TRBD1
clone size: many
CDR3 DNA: TGTGCCAGTAGTCTCGGGACAGGGAGAACCGGGGAGCTGTTTTTT
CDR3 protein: CASSLGTGRTGELFF

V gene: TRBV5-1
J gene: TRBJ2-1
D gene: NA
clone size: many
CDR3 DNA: TGCGCCAGCAGCTTGCGGACAGATCAGGATGAGCAGTTCTTC
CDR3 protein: CASSLRTDQDEQFF

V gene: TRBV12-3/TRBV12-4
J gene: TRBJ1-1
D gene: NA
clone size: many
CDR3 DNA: TGTGCCAGCAGCTCAAGGCGTACCGTGGCTTTCTTT
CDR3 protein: CASSSRRTVAFF

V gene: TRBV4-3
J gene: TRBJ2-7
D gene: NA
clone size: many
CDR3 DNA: TGCGCCAGCAGCGATCAGCTAGACAGTTCCCGGCAGTACTTC
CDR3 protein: CASSDQLDSSRQYF

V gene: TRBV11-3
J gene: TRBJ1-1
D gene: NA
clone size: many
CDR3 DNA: TGTGCCAGCAGCTTTTCGGCAGCCATGAACACTGAAGCTTTCTTT
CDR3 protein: CASSFSAAMNTEAFF

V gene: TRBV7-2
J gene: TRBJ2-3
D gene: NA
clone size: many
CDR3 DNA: TGTGCCAGCATCTACCTCACAGATACGCAGTATTTT
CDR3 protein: CASIYLTDTQYF

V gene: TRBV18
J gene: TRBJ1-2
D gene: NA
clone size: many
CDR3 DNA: TGTGCCAGCTCAGGGTCAAGGACCGCTAACTATGGCTACACCTTC
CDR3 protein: CASSGSRTANYGYTF

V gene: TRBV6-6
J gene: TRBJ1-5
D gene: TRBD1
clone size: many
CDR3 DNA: TGTGCCAGCAGTTACCCGGGACAGGGGGGGCAGCCCCAGCATTTT
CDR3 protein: CASSYPGQGGQPQHF

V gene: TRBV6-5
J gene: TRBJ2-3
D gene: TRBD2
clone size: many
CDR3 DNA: TGTGCCAGCAGCCTAGCGGGAGTTGACGGCACAGATACGCAGTATTTT
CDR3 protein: CASSLAGVDGTDTQYF

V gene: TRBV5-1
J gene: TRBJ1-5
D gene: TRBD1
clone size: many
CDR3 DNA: TGCGCCAGCAGCCAGGGACAGGGAGATCAGCCCCAGCATTTT
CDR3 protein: CASSQGQGDQPQHF

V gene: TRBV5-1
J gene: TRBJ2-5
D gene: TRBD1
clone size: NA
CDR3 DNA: TGCGCCAGCACCTTACGACAGGGGGCCGCGGGGGAGACCCAGTACTTC
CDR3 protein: CASTLRQGAAGETQYF

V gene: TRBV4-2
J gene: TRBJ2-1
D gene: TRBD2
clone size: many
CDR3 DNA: TGTGCCAGCAGCCAATTTACCGGGACTAGCGGCAATGAGCAGTTCTTC
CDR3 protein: CASSQFTGTSGNEQFF

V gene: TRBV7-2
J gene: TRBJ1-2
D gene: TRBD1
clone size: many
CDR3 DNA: TGTGCCAGCAGCTCGCGACAGGGGGCGCGAATAGATGGCTACACCTTC
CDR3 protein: CASSSRQGARIDGYTF

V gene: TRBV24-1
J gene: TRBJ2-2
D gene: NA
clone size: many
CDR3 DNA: TGTGCCACGAGGGGGTTGGGAGCCACCGGGGAGCTGTTTTTT
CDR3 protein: CATRGLGATGELFF

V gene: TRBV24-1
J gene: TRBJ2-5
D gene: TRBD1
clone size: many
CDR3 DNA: TGTGCCACCAGTGAAACTGGGACAGGAGGAGAGACCCAGTACTTC
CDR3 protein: CATSETGTGGETQYF

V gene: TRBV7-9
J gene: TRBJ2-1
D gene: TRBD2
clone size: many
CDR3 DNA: TGTGCCAGCAGCTTAGCGCCAGCGGGAGGGCGATACAATGAGCAGTTCTTC
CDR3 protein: CASSLAPAGGRYNEQFF